This T cell receptor (beta chain) came from a study of shared clonotypes between healthy human individuals. When replicate PCRs were run on sorted subsets, they used about 200 ng DNA, approximately 33,000 T cell genomes. Original processing notes: ImmunoSEQ output held junction-only sequences without quality scores, so filtering differed. The repertoire was sequenced with immunoSEQ multiplex PCR; TCRdb's copy has only in-frame clones and lacks some. V and J calls and clone size are copied from that table; D and trimming were computed from the DNA. Of some 2,000,000 clones listed, about 94% are singletons. In the naive CD8 group, cells lacked CD45RO and were positively selected for CCR7, so terminally differentiated effector memory CD45RA+ cells were left out. General study results and limits: What rarefaction showed was incomplete sorted-subset sequencing despite large depth.

For this clone: The antigen remains undetermined.

The CDR3 is made up of 14 amino acids. Trimming cost V 0 bases and J 8 bases, with 13 bases left between them. CDR1 is SGHAT and CDR2 is FQNNGV in the germline V gene. What was sequenced was naive CD8+ T cells sorted from blood. The chain recombines TRBV11-2 with TRBJ1-2; a possible D gene is TRBD1 (5 bases). This TCR was recovered from a man younger than 35 in good health. As DNA, the CDR3 is TGTGCCAGCAGCTTAGATGGAAAGGGGACGGGCTACACCTTC. Protein product: CASSLDGKGTGYTF.